This TCR beta chain was obtained from a study of T cell responses to AZD1222 COVID-19 vaccine (dated by TCRdb to the early 2020s). In the study overall: Because spike-specific TCR depth and breadth did not differ between the two schedules, AZD1222 recipients who got a second dose at roughly 4 weeks were pooled with those who got a second dose at roughly 12 weeks. TCR sequencing covered roughly 230 trial participants: 200 to 220 given two doses of AZD1222 and 26 given two doses of MenACWY control vaccine. Trial participants were enrolled into age subgroups of 18-55, 56-69 and 70-plus years, which contained approximately 150, 28 and 58 TCR-sequenced participants, respectively.

V is reduced by 7 bases and J by 0 bases, leaving a spacing of 13 bases between them. The CDR3 spans 15 residues, from the cysteine through the phenylalanine. Of all the DNA, just the CDR3 is kept, 45 bases in frame from base 1. CDR1 and CDR2, per the germline V gene, are MNHNS and SASEGT. The time point label here, explained by the study, means: baseline before first vaccination. The vaccinee samples were drawn from two UK trials, COV001 and COV002, one of which was a single-blind randomized controlled phase 2/3 trial testing AZD1222 (ChAdOx1 nCoV-19) in healthy adults. For TCRbeta chain sequencing, PBMC samples from trial participants were taken at day 0 and at day 28 after the second dose. Here is what the overall study found, with its caveats: The 56-69-year group was small, and its depth increase did not reach significance, likely because of low power. Participants were mostly white British and included more females than males, and it was suggested by the authors that clonal diversity may have been underestimated. The vaccine-associated CD4 TCRs covered the entire spike protein, and the dominant responses fell in regions 160-218 and 743-854. Conclusions about previously exposed vaccinees are limited, since just a handful of AZD1222 recipients were seropositive for SARS-CoV-2 at baseline. After two AZD1222 doses, spike-specific TCR breadth and depth were significantly higher than at day 0 and than in MenACWY recipients. Epitopes outside the regions mutated in the B.1.351 and B.1.1.7 variants were reportedly recognized by nearly half of the unique spike-specific TCRs. Because no day 14 peak-response samples were available, repertoires were characterized only after the peak T cell response.

The CDR3 regions of human TCRbeta chains were analyzed by immunosequencing. In the source study's methods: Repertoire TCRs were checked for matches against a reference library of SARS-CoV-2-specific TCRs that had been generated using the MIRA antigen-specificity platform. Breadth meant the fraction of unique TCRs that were SARS-CoV-2-associated, whereas depth meant the fraction of total T cells that were SARS-CoV-2-associated. Using the MIRA data, each spike-specific TCR was assigned both to the spike region to which the TCR was reactive and to a CD4 or CD8 class. Log10-transformed breadth and depth values were compared by one-way ANOVA with Sidak's multiple comparisons tests. This immuneACCESS table, as held by TCRdb, lists in-frame sequences with V and J called but not all clones. Of the missing ones, under half trace to an unresolved V gene in checked studies; the others have no known cause. V, J and clone size are those of that table, while D and trimming were read from the DNA. The sample records 100,000 to 150,000 clones, less than 95% of which are singletons. The ten top clones hold about 7% of the sample.

Turning to this clone: There is no known antigen for this receptor. One base away there is no much larger clone; base qualities are not given.

This chain is built from TRBV6-1 and TRBJ2-1; a tentative D call is TRBD1 (5 bases match). Source: peripheral blood, taken on day 0 of AZD1222 vaccination. The TCR comes from an adult in good health. The base sequence is TGTGCCAGCACACCGGCAGGGTCCTCCTACAATGAGCAGTTCTTC. This encodes CASTPAGSSYNEQFF.